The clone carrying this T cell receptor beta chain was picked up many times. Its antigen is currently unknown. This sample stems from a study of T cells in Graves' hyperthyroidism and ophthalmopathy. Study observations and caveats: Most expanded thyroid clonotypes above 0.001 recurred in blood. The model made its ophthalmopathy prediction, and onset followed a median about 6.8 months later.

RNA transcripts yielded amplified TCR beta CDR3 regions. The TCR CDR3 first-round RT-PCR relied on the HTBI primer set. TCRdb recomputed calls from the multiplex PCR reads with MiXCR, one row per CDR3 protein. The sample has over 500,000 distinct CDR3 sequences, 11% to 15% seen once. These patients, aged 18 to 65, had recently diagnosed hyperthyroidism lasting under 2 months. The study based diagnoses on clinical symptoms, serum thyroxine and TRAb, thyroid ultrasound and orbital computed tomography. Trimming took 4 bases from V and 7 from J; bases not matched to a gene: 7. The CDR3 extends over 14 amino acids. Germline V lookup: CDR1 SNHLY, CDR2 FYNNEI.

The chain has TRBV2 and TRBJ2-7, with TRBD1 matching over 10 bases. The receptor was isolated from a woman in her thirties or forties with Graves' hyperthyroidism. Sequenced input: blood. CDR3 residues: CASSVGDRGREQYF. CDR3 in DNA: TGTGCCAGCAGTGTGGGCGACAGGGGGCGGGAGCAGTACTTC.